This passage covers 30 T cell receptor beta chains from one sample sequenced in a study of T-cell reconstitution after alpha-beta-depleted transplantation in children. Preparation of the TCRbeta library was carried out with unique molecular identifiers. TCRdb redid the calling of the PCR reads with MiXCR, one entry per CDR3 protein. The table shows some 550,000 distinct CDR3 sequences, with about 21% occurring only once. Sample: PBMCs, mostly from graft donor cells, taken 360 days after TCRalphabeta/CD19-depleted stem cell transplant. These receptors were obtained from a boy under two years old who had a stem cell transplant for acute myeloid leukemia, so the T cells may come from the graft donor.

This clonotype was recorded a few times. The chain employs TRBV12-3 or TRBV12-4 and TRBJ2-3; D may be TRBD2 (5 bases). The V and J ends lost 7 bases and 13 bases respectively, with 12 bases between them. CDR3 length: 10 residues. The CDR3 DNA reads as TGTGCCAGCACCGGAGGACTCAAGTATTTT. Translating it yields CASTGGLKYF.

This clonotype was seen many times. This chain joins TRBV3-1 and TRBJ2-1; 12 nucleotides agree with TRBD2. The germline CDR1 and CDR2 sequences are LGHDT and YNNKEL (reference sequence). The CDR3 runs 17 residues. With V trimmed by 3 bases and J by 6 bases, 9 bases remained unmatched. CDR3 amino acids: CASSQGLAGGLFNEQFF. The CDR3 region has the DNA TGTGCCAGCAGCCAGGGCCTAGCGGGGGGGCTTTTCAATGAGCAGTTCTTC.

There are many counts of this clonotype. The gene calls are TRBV20-1 and TRBJ2-1; tentatively, D is TRBD1 (6 bases). The CDR3 sequence is 15 residues long. The germline CDR1 and CDR2 sequences are DFQATT and SNEGSKA (reference sequence). Deletions cut 6 bases from V and 0 bases from J, with 15 bases between. This CDR3 reads CSAATSGVSYNEQFF. The CDR3 bases are TGCAGTGCAGCCACCTCAGGGGTCTCCTACAATGAGCAGTTCTTC.

The chain uses TRBV5-1 and TRBJ2-1; D uncertain. CDR3 length: 12 residues. Between the trimmed V and J ends, which lost 4 bases and 9 bases, there was a span of 11 bases. Germline CDR1 reads SGHRS; CDR2 reads YFSETQ. This CDR3 reads CASSLGTLEQFF. As DNA, the CDR3 is TGCGCCAGCAGCCTCGGAACTCTTGAGCAGTTCTTC.

Only a few counts were recorded for this clonotype. The V call is TRBV12-5, the J call TRBJ2-1, with D possibly being TRBD1 (6 bases). V was pared by 1 base and J by 5 bases, with 12 bases between. This CDR3 is built from 15 residues. Germline V lookup: CDR1 LGHNT, CDR2 FRNRAP. The CDR3 region is CASGLGDIVNNEQFF. The CDR3 DNA follows: TGTGCTAGTGGTTTGGGGGACATCGTAAACAATGAGCAGTTCTTC. Combining the CDR3 with reference TRBV12-5 and TRBJ2-1 gives the whole variable domain DARVTQTPRHKVTEMGQEVTMRCQPILGHNTVFWYRQTMMQGLELLAYFRNRAPLDDSGMPKDRFSAEMPDATLATLKIQPSEPRDSAVYFCASGLGDIVNNEQFFGPGTRLTVL.

In its sample, this clonotype was seen many times. The V gene is TRBV12-3 or TRBV12-4, the J gene TRBJ2-3; unclear D gene. The CDR3 is made up of 15 amino acids. The V and J ends lost 3 bases and 0 bases respectively, with 10 bases between them. CDR3 residues: CASSFLGASTDTQYF. The CDR3 DNA reads TGTGCCAGCAGTTTTCTCGGAGCGAGCACAGATACGCAGTATTTT.

This clonotype was seen repeatedly, ten times or more. The chain couples TRBV21-1 to TRBJ1-1; the table assigns TRBD1, which was not confirmed against the DNA. TRBV21-1 is marked as a pseudogene. CDR3 length: 15 amino acids. CDR3 in DNA: TGTGCCAGCAGCAAAGTGCCAGGGGGCGTCACTGAAGCTTTCTTT. This sequence encodes CASSKVPGGVTEAFF.

The V call is TRBV7-9, the J call TRBJ1-4, with D perhaps TRBD1 (5 bases). The CDR3 runs 16 residues. CDR1 is SEHNR and CDR2 is FQNEAQ in the germline V gene (reference sequence). Trimming took 4 bases from V and 6 from J, leaving 18 bases between them. CDR3: CASSSTVGAGDEKLFF. The CDR3, as DNA: TGTGCCAGCAGCTCCACGGTAGGGGCTGGGGATGAAAAACTGTTTTTT.

This clonotype has ten or more counts. This chain connects TRBV29-1 to TRBJ2-1; the D gene is possibly TRBD1 (5 bases). The CDR3 runs to 12 residues. V shed 7 bases and J shed 0 bases, with 7 bases lying between them. CDR1 and CDR2 from the germline V gene are SQVTM and ANQGSEA. The DNA for the CDR3 is TGCAGCGGACAGAACTCCTACAATGAGCAGTTCTTC. Amino acid sequence: CSGQNSYNEQFF.

In its sample, this clonotype was seen a few times. In nucleotides, the CDR3 is TGCGCCAGCAGCCCAGAGTCTTATGGCTACACCTTC. It yields the protein CASSPESYGYTF. V gene TRBV5-1 combines with J gene TRBJ1-2; D gene uncertain. Trimming removed 4 bases from V and 5 bases from J, with 9 bases in between. CDR1 and CDR2 (germline): SGHRS, YFSETQ. This CDR3 is built from 12 residues.

The chain uses TRBV7-6 and TRBJ2-2; D perhaps matches TRBD2 (6 bases). Trimming shortened V by 3 bases and J by 1 base, and 12 bases separated the two germline ends. The germline CDR1 and CDR2 sequences are SGHVS and FNYEAQ. CDR3 length: 16 residues. The CDR3 is CASSLGFGGNTGELFF. The DNA of the CDR3 is TGTGCCAGCAGCTTGGGTTTCGGGGGGAACACCGGGGAGCTGTTTTTT.

The chain recombines TRBV5-6 with TRBJ2-5, with D possibly called TRBD1 or TRBD2 (6 bases each). This CDR3 is 14 amino acids long. CDR1 is SGHDT, CDR2 YYEEEE, per germline. Between the trimmed V and J ends, which lost 2 bases and 4 bases, there was a span of 12 bases. CDR3 in amino acids: CASSFPGASETQYF. CDR3 nucleotide sequence: TGTGCCAGCAGCTTCCCGGGGGCGTCAGAGACCCAGTACTTC.

The chain links TRBV27 to TRBJ2-7, with D uncertain. V was pared by 5 bases and J by 2 bases, with 10 bases between. The CDR3 runs to 13 residues. Germline-derived CDR1 and CDR2 are MNHEY and SMNVEV (reference sequence). The chain's CDR3 is CASSEGNTYEQYF. The CDR3 DNA sequence: TGTGCCAGCAGTGAAGGGAATACCTACGAGCAGTACTTC.

V gene TRBV7-9 combines with J gene TRBJ1-5; 10 nucleotides match TRBD1. This CDR3 is 13 amino acids long. Germline CDR1 reads SEHNR; CDR2 reads FQNEAQ (reference sequence). Trimming at V came to 6 bases and at J to 10 bases, leaving 6 bases not matched to a gene. This CDR3 is CASSFGTGDPQHF. CDR3 in DNA: TGTGCCAGCAGTTTCGGGACAGGGGATCCCCAGCATTTT. The entire variable domain, with the rest obtained from reference TRBV7-9 and TRBJ1-5, is as follows: DTGVSQNPRHKITKRGQNVTFRCDPISEHNRLYWYRQTLGQGPEFLTYFQNEAQLEKSRLLSDRFSAERPKGSFSTLEIQRTEQGDSAMYLCASSFGTGDPQHFGDGTRLSIL.

The chain is built from TRBV7-2 and TRBJ2-1; TRBD1 agrees at 8 bases. V lost 5 bases to trimming and J lost 6 bases; unmatched junction nucleotides: 9. Per germline, CDR1 SGHTA and CDR2 FQGNSA. This CDR3 has 15 residues. CDR3 residues: CASSPWTGSFNEQFF. The CDR3 DNA follows: TGTGCCAGCAGCCCTTGGACAGGGTCGTTCAATGAGCAGTTCTTC.

The sample holds a few counts of this clonotype. V gene TRBV20-1 combines with J gene TRBJ2-7; D is perhaps TRBD2 (5 bases). V was shortened by 0 bases and J by 0 bases, with 9 bases between the two germline ends. This CDR3 comprises 14 residues. Germline CDR1 is DFQATT and CDR2 is SNEGSKA (reference sequence). The CDR3 loop reads CSARERGISYEQYF. The CDR3 DNA follows: TGCAGTGCTAGAGAAAGAGGGATCTCCTACGAGCAGTACTTC.

There are a few counts of this clonotype. This rearrangement joins TRBV6-5 to TRBJ2-2; no definite D call. This CDR3 is 15 amino acids long. Trimming pared 2 bases from V and 6 bases from J, leaving 13 bases between. The germline gives CDR1 MNHEY, CDR2 SVGAGI. The CDR3 loop reads CASSYDGGLPGELFF. In DNA form, the CDR3 reads TGTGCCAGCAGTTACGACGGCGGCTTGCCCGGGGAGCTGTTTTTT.

CDR3 in amino acids: CASSPGTAFSTYGYTF. The CDR3 DNA is TGTGCCAGCAGTCCCGGGACGGCGTTCAGCACTTATGGCTACACCTTC. This chain joins TRBV6-2 or TRBV6-3 and TRBJ1-2, with a possible D match to TRBD1 (5 bases). V was trimmed by 5 bases and J by 5 bases, leaving 21 bases between them. The CDR3 loop spans 16 amino acids. Germline CDR1 is MNHEY and CDR2 is SVGEGT.

This clonotype was observed many times. The J gene is TRBJ1-1, the V gene TRBV19, with TRBD1 matching over 7 bases. This CDR3 comprises 15 residues. Per germline, CDR1 LNHDA and CDR2 SQIVND (reference sequence). The trim removed 2 bases at V and 0 bases at J, leaving 3 bases unmatched. Written as DNA, the CDR3 is TGTGCCAGTAGTATAACAGGGGCCTTGAACACTGAAGCTTTCTTT. It specifies CASSITGALNTEAFF.

This clonotype was picked up a small number of times. The chain uses TRBV28 and TRBJ2-7, with D perhaps given as TRBD1 or TRBD2 (7 bases each). CDR3 length: 14 amino acids. The V end lost 4 bases, the J end lost 3 bases, and 13 bases lay between the germline ends. Germline CDR1 MDHEN, CDR2 SYDVKM. CDR3 sequence (DNA): TGTGCCAGCAGTTACTCAGGGGGGGGCTACGAGCAGTACGTC. Protein product: CASSYSGGGYEQYV.

This chain uses TRBV20-1 with TRBJ2-3; 7 nucleotides agree with TRBD1. Germline V gives CDR1 DFQATT, CDR2 SNEGSKA (reference sequence). V dropped 3 bases and J dropped 0; count of bases not matched to a gene: 6. CDR3 length: 15 amino acids. The CDR3 DNA reads as TGCAGTGCTAGTAAGGGGGCCCCTAGCACAGATACGCAGTATTTT. Encoded protein: CSASKGAPSTDTQYF.

The genes are TRBV30 and TRBJ2-1, with D possibly being TRBD1 (5 bases). The CDR3 extends over 14 amino acids. V was trimmed by 3 bases and J by 7 bases, leaving 16 bases between them. Germline V gene lookup returns CDR1 GTSNPN and CDR2 SVGIG (reference sequence). The CDR3 coding sequence is TGTGCCTGGAGGCGATCAGGGAACTGGAATGAGCAGTTCTTC. It yields the protein CAWRRSGNWNEQFF.

V and J are TRBV6-2 or TRBV6-3 and TRBJ2-7; D unclear. Germline-derived CDR1 and CDR2 are MNHEY and SVGEGT. The CDR3 sequence is 13 residues long. Trimming removed 0 bases from V and 6 bases from J, with 9 bases in between. The CDR3 DNA reads as TGTGCCAGCAGTTACTCGAAGATCGGCGAGCAGTACTTC. Its protein product is CASSYSKIGEQYF.

This chain links TRBV15 with TRBJ2-5; D perhaps matches TRBD2 (6 bases). Germline V CDR1 and CDR2: LNHNV, YYDKDF (reference sequence). Trimming stripped 6 bases from V and 3 bases from J, with 17 bases between. The length of the CDR3 is 15 residues. DNA for the CDR3: TGTGCCACCAGTACCAGGAGAGAGCGGGAAGAGACCCAGTACTTC. It codes for CATSTRREREETQYF. Based on the CDR3 plus reference TRBV15 and TRBJ2-5, the full variable domain is DAMVIQNPRYQVTQFGKPVTLSCSQTLNHNVMYWYQQKSSQAPKLLFHYYDKDFNNEADTPDNFQSRRPNTSFCFLDIRSPGLGDTAMYLCATSTRREREETQYFGPGTRLLVL.

The chain employs TRBV28 and TRBJ2-1, with 7 bases matching TRBD1. CDR1 is MDHEN, CDR2 SYDVKM, per germline. This CDR3 is built from 12 residues. V shed 5 bases and J 9 bases; nucleotides not matched to a gene: 4. As DNA, the CDR3 is TGTGCCAGCAGTACAGGGGCACTTGAGCAGTTCTTC. This translates into CASSTGALEQFF. The variable domain in full, with the rest retrieved from reference TRBV28 and TRBJ2-1, is DVKVTQSSRYLVKRTGEKVFLECVQDMDHENMFWYRQDPGLGLRLIYFSYDVKMKEKGDIPEGYSVSREKKERFSLILESASTNQTSMYLCASSTGALEQFFGPGTRLTVL.

V usage is TRBV6-5 and J usage is TRBJ2-5, with 11 bases lining up with TRBD2. This CDR3 is built from 17 residues. The V and J ends lost 4 bases and 2 bases, in that order; junction bases with no gene match: 9. CDR1 MNHEY and CDR2 SVGAGI come from the germline V gene. CDR3 nucleotide sequence: TGTGCCAGCAGTTCACTAGGGACTAGCGGTATACAAGAGACCCAGTACTTC. This codes for CASSSLGTSGIQETQYF.

The V call is TRBV10-2, the J call TRBJ2-7; 9 bases line up with TRBD2. Germline V lookup: CDR1 WSHSY, CDR2 SAAADI. This CDR3 has 15 residues. J was trimmed by 1 base and V by 3 bases; bases with no gene match: 4. CDR3 in amino acids: CASSEGLAGSYEQYV. The DNA of the CDR3 is TGCGCCAGCAGTGAAGGGCTAGCGGGGTCCTACGAGCAGTACGTC.

The chain combines TRBV6-5 with TRBJ1-1; the D gene is possibly TRBD1 (5 bases). The V end was cut by 0 bases, the J end by 4 bases, with 12 bases between. The germline V gene encodes CDR1 MNHEY and CDR2 SVGAGI. There are 15 residues in the CDR3. The CDR3 spells CASSYSQVLGTEAFF. In DNA form, the CDR3 reads TGTGCCAGCAGTTACTCACAGGTCCTTGGCACTGAAGCTTTCTTT.

The table lists this clonotype with many counts. The genes are TRBV7-9 and TRBJ2-2; the match to TRBD2 covers 7 bases. V dropped 5 bases and J dropped 8; count of bases not matched to a gene: 14. From germline, CDR1 is SEHNR and CDR2 FQNEAQ (reference sequence). The CDR3 has 16 amino acids. The CDR3 loop reads CASSPLTSTLVGELFF. Here the CDR3 DNA reads TGTGCCAGCAGCCCATTGACTAGCACCCTCGTAGGGGAGCTGTTTTTT.

This clonotype occurred a few times. The gene calls are TRBV12-3 or TRBV12-4 and TRBJ1-1; the D is unclear. The V end was cut by 3 bases, the J end by 1 base, with 6 bases between. The CDR3 totals 13 residues. The CDR3 DNA follows: TGTGCCAGCAGTTTTGTCCCGAACACTGAAGCTTTCTTT. It encodes CASSFVPNTEAFF.